The rows below give T cell receptor beta chains drawn from one sample of a study of blood T cell repertoires in COVID-19. The repertoire was sequenced with immunoSEQ multiplex PCR; TCRdb's copy has only in-frame clones and lacks some. The table shows almost 400,000 clones, with around 87% occurring only once. The sample was peripheral blood. These receptor sequences come from a woman aged 55-69 years with COVID-19, enrolled during active disease. CDR3s include the opening cysteine and the closing phenylalanine or tryptophan. The order of the fields is J gene, V gene, D gene, clone size, CDR3 protein, CDR3 DNA. The D gene is left open where the match is weak. A clone size is listed for some rows: how often the clone was seen (once, few, many), or a class if it is expanded.

j_gene: TRBJ2-7
v_gene: TRBV10-3
d_gene: TRBD2
abundance: -
CDR3aa: CAITAGTSGGYEQYF
CDR3nt: TGTGCCATCACCGCGGGGACTAGCGGGGGTTACGAGCAGTACTTC

j_gene: TRBJ1-3
v_gene: TRBV4-2
d_gene: TRBD1
abundance: -
CDR3aa: CASSQERTGAYTIYF
CDR3nt: TGTGCCAGCAGCCAAGAACGGACAGGGGCGTACACCATATATTTT

j_gene: TRBJ2-7
v_gene: TRBV19
d_gene: -
abundance: -
CDR3aa: CASSITAGAVYEQYF
CDR3nt: TGTGCCAGTAGTATAACGGCGGGGGCGGTCTACGAGCAGTACTTC

j_gene: TRBJ1-2
v_gene: TRBV10-3
d_gene: TRBD1
abundance: -
CDR3aa: CAIRGQGHNILYGYTF
CDR3nt: TGTGCCATCAGGGGACAGGGACACAATATTCTCTATGGCTACACCTTC

j_gene: TRBJ2-3
v_gene: TRBV9
d_gene: TRBD2
abundance: -
CDR3aa: CASSVSSLRFGGARGDTQYF
CDR3nt: TGTGCCAGCAGCGTATCAAGTTTGAGGTTCGGGGGGGCGCGGGGAGATACGCAGTATTTT

j_gene: TRBJ1-2
v_gene: TRBV7-2
d_gene: -
abundance: -
CDR3aa: CASSLALSGRSGYTF
CDR3nt: TGTGCCAGCAGCTTAGCGCTATCAGGGAGGTCTGGCTACACCTTC

j_gene: TRBJ1-1
v_gene: TRBV6-5
d_gene: TRBD1
abundance: -
CDR3aa: CASRSGQGPELEAFF
CDR3nt: TGTGCCAGCAGGTCCGGACAGGGGCCCGAGTTGGAAGCTTTCTTT

j_gene: TRBJ1-1
v_gene: TRBV6-2/TRBV6-3
d_gene: TRBD1
abundance: -
CDR3aa: CASSTDRVLNTEAFF
CDR3nt: TGTGCCAGCAGCACGGACAGGGTATTGAACACTGAAGCTTTCTTT

j_gene: TRBJ2-5
v_gene: TRBV3-1/TRBV3-2
d_gene: -
abundance: -
CDR3aa: CASSQDRGSLGETQYF
CDR3nt: TGTGCCAGCAGCCAAGATCGGGGTAGCCTGGGGGAGACCCAGTACTTC

j_gene: TRBJ1-3
v_gene: TRBV12-3/TRBV12-4
d_gene: -
abundance: -
CDR3aa: CASSWAAGNTIYF
CDR3nt: TGTGCCAGCAGTTGGGCTGCTGGAAACACCATATATTTT

j_gene: TRBJ1-2
v_gene: TRBV28
d_gene: TRBD1
abundance: -
CDR3aa: CATQRSSGGYGYTF
CDR3nt: TGTGCCACCCAACGGTCTTCAGGGGGGTATGGCTACACCTTC

j_gene: TRBJ2-5
v_gene: TRBV19
d_gene: -
abundance: once
CDR3aa: CASREGSLGAGETQYF
CDR3nt: TGTGCCAGTAGAGAGGGGAGTTTGGGGGCGGGAGAGACCCAGTACTTC

j_gene: TRBJ2-3
v_gene: TRBV11-1
d_gene: -
abundance: -
CDR3aa: CASSNLADGTDTQYF
CDR3nt: TGTGCCAGCAGCAACCTAGCTGATGGCACAGATACGCAGTATTTT

j_gene: TRBJ2-6
v_gene: TRBV4-2
d_gene: -
abundance: -
CDR3aa: CASSQTLGGPGANVLTF
CDR3nt: TGTGCCAGCAGCCAGACCCTCGGGGGGCCTGGGGCCAACGTCCTGACTTTC

j_gene: TRBJ1-2
v_gene: TRBV19
d_gene: TRBD1
abundance: -
CDR3aa: CASSPSRPGQNYGYTF
CDR3nt: TGTGCCAGTAGTCCTTCCCGGCCGGGACAGAACTATGGCTACACCTTC

j_gene: TRBJ1-1
v_gene: TRBV5-1
d_gene: -
abundance: -
CDR3aa: CASSLGGGTEAFF
CDR3nt: TGCGCCAGCAGCTTGGGCGGGGGCACTGAAGCTTTCTTT

j_gene: TRBJ2-1
v_gene: TRBV15
d_gene: TRBD1
abundance: -
CDR3aa: CATSESRTGQANEQFF
CDR3nt: TGTGCCACCAGCGAGAGTAGGACAGGGCAGGCCAATGAGCAGTTCTTC

j_gene: TRBJ1-1
v_gene: TRBV5-1
d_gene: TRBD1
abundance: -
CDR3aa: CASSMTGFTEAFF
CDR3nt: TGCGCCAGCAGCATGACAGGGTTCACTGAAGCTTTCTTT

j_gene: TRBJ1-1
v_gene: TRBV6-2/TRBV6-3
d_gene: -
abundance: -
CDR3aa: CASSPMLANTEAFF
CDR3nt: TGTGCCAGCAGTCCCATGCTAGCGAACACTGAAGCTTTCTTT

j_gene: TRBJ2-5
v_gene: TRBV6-2/TRBV6-3
d_gene: TRBD2
abundance: -
CDR3aa: CASSRRPGLGTQETQYF
CDR3nt: TGTGCCAGCAGCCGCCGACCGGGACTAGGAACCCAAGAGACCCAGTACTTC

j_gene: TRBJ2-4
v_gene: TRBV28
d_gene: -
abundance: -
CDR3aa: CASSGGGAGNIQYF
CDR3nt: TGTGCCAGCAGCGGAGGGGGCGCGGGAAACATTCAGTACTTC

j_gene: TRBJ1-4
v_gene: TRBV5-1
d_gene: -
abundance: -
CDR3aa: CASSLSGRSNEKLFF
CDR3nt: TGCGCCAGCAGCTTGAGCGGCAGATCTAATGAAAAACTGTTTTTT

j_gene: TRBJ1-5
v_gene: TRBV6-5
d_gene: -
abundance: once
CDR3aa: CASSFKPAGGNQPQHF
CDR3nt: TGTGCCAGCAGTTTTAAACCGGCAGGAGGAAATCAGCCCCAGCATTTT

j_gene: TRBJ2-3
v_gene: TRBV5-1
d_gene: -
abundance: -
CDR3aa: CASALQGDTQYF
CDR3nt: TGCGCCAGCGCGCTACAGGGTGATACGCAGTATTTT

j_gene: TRBJ1-2
v_gene: TRBV18
d_gene: TRBD1
abundance: few
CDR3aa: CASSPGTGLYGYTF
CDR3nt: TGTGCCAGCTCACCAGGGACAGGGCTCTATGGCTACACCTTC

j_gene: TRBJ1-3
v_gene: TRBV7-2
d_gene: -
abundance: -
CDR3aa: CASSPLGGGNTIYF
CDR3nt: TGTGCCAGCAGCCCTTTGGGGGGTGGAAACACCATATATTTT